This TCR beta chain was retrieved from a study of T cell changes during pregnancy in multiple sclerosis. TCRdb keeps only in-frame clones here, not all; method: immunoSEQ multiplex PCR. This repertoire shows roughly 64,000 clones, around 96% found once; its top ten account for roughly 2.4%. The germline CDR1 and CDR2 sequences are MDHEN and SYDVKM. The V gene end was trimmed by 3 bases and the J gene end by 2 bases; junction bases not matched to a gene: 7. The CDR3 extends over 16 amino acids. The chain is built from TRBV28 and TRBJ2-7; 10 positions match TRBD1. This clonotype was sampled from a female donor with multiple sclerosis, enrolled in a pregnancy study. Material: CD8+ T cells from peripheral blood mononuclear cells, obtained after pregnancy. This CDR3 reads CASSFSDRGRAYEQYF. The DNA for the CDR3 is TGTGCCAGCAGTTTCAGCGACAGGGGGCGCGCCTACGAGCAGTACTTC.